The clone carrying this TCR beta chain was seen repeatedly, ten times or more. The germline V and J ends were trimmed by 4 bases and 3 bases, with 11 bases remaining between them. CDR1 is SGHTA, CDR2 FQGTGA, per germline. The CDR3 is 14 residues long. This sample stems from a study of blood T cells in healthy people across ages. About the study: Using template switching, researchers captured about one barcoded beta molecule for each two T cells.

For the second PCR, which ran for 7 to 11 cycles, a sample-barcoded 5' primer and a J-beta primer mix were used. In TCRdb, the 5' RACE reads were re-called with MiXCR into one record per CDR3 protein. This sample has around 670,000 distinct CDR3 sequences, with approximately 30% found just once. This receptor was obtained from a woman at least 80 years old in good health. This chain joins TRBV7-3 and TRBJ2-3; tentatively, D is TRBD1 (6 bases). Sequences were obtained from blood. CDR3 bases: TGTGCCAGCAGCTCCCAGGGGTTGACAGATACGCAGTATTTT. Translating it yields CASSSQGLTDTQYF.